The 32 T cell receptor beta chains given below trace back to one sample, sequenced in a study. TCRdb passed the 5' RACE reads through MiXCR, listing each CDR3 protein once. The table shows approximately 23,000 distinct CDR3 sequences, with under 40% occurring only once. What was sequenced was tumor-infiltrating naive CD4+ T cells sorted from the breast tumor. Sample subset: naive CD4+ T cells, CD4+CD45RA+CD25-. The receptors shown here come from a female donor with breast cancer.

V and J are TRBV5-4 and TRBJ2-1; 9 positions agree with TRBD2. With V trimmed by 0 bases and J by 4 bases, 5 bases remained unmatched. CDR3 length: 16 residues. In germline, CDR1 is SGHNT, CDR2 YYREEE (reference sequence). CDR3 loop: CASSLGLAGRYNEQFF. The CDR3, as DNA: TGTGCCAGCAGCTTGGGGCTAGCGGGGAGGTACAATGAGCAGTTCTTC.

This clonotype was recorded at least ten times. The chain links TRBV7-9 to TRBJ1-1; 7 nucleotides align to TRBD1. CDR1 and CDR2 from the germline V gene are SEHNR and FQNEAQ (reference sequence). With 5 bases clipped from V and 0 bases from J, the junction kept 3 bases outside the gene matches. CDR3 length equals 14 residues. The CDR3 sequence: CASSGGQMNTEAFF. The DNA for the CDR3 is TGTGCCAGCAGCGGGGGACAGATGAACACTGAAGCTTTCTTT.

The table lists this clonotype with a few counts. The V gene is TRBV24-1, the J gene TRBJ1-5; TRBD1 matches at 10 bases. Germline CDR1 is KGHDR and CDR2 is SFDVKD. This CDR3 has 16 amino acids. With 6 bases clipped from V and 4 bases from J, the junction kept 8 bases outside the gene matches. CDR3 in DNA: TGTGCCACCAGTCGCAGTGGGACAGGGGCGAATCAGCCCCAGCATTTT. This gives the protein CATSRSGTGANQPQHF.

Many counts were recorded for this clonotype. CDR3: CATSDLRGPNEQFF. The CDR3, as DNA: TGTGCCACCAGTGATTTGAGGGGACCCAATGAGCAGTTCTTC. This chain links TRBV24-1 with TRBJ2-1; perhaps D is TRBD1 or TRBD2 (5 bases each). The CDR3 contains 14 residues. Germline-derived CDR1 and CDR2 are KGHDR and SFDVKD. Trimming removed 0 bases at V and 6 bases at J, with 8 bases between.

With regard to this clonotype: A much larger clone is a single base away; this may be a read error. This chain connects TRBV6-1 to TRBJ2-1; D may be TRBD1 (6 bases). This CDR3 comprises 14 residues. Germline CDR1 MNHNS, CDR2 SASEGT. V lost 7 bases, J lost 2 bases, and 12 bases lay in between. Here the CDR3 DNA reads TGTGCCAGCAATACCAGGGGCCCCTACAATGAGCAGTTCTTC. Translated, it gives CASNTRGPYNEQFF.

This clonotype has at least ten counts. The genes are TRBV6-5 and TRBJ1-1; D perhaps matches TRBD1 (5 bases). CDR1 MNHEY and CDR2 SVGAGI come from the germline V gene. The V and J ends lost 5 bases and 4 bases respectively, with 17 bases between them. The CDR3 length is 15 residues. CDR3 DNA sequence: TGTGCCAGCAGTCCCCCCGGGGGGGGGGTCACTGAAGCTTTCTTT. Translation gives CASSPPGGGVTEAFF.

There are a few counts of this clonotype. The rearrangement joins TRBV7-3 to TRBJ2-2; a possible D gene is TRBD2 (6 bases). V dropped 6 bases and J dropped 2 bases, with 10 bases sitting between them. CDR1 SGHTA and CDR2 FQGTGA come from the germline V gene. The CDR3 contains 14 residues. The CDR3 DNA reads TGTGCCAGCAGACGCGGGGCTAACACCGGGGAGCTGTTTTTT. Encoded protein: CASRRGANTGELFF. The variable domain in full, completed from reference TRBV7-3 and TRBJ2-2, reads GAGVSQTPSNKVTEKGKYVELRCDPISGHTALYWYRQSLGQGPEFLIYFQGTGAADDSGLPNDRFFAVRPEGSVSTLKIQRTERGDSAVYLCASRRGANTGELFFGEGSRLTVL.

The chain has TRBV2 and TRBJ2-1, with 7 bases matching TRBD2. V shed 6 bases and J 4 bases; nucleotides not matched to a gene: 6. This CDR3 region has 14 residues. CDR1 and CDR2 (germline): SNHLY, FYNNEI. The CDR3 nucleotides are TGTGCCAGCAGGGGAAGGCGGGAGTACAATGAGCAGTTCTTC. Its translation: CASRGRREYNEQFF.

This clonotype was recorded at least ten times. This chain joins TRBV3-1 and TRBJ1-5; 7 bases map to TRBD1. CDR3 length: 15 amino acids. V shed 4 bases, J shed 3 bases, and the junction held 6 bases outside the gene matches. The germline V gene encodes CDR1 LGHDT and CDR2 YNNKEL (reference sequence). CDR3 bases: TGTGCCAGCAGCCCTACAGGGGAGGACAATCAGCCCCAGCATTTT. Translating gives CASSPTGEDNQPQHF. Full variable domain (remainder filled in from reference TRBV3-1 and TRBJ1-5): DTAVSQTPKYLVTQMGNDKSIKCEQNLGHDTMYWYKQDSKKFLKIMFSYNNKELIINETVPNRFSPKSPDKAHLNLHINSLELGDSAVYFCASSPTGEDNQPQHFGDGTRLSIL.

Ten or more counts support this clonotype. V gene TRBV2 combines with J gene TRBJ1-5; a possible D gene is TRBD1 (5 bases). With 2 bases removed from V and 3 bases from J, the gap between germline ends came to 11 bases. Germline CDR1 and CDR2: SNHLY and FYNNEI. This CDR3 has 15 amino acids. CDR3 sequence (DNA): TGTGCCAGCAGTGAAAGGGCAGGGTTCAATCAGCCCCAGCATTTT. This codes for CASSERAGFNQPQHF.

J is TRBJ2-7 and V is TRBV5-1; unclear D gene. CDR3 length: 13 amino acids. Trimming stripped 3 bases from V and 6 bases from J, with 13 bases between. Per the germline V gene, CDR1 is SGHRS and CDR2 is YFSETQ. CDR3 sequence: CASSSPTMGEQYF. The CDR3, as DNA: TGCGCCAGCAGCTCCCCAACTATGGGCGAGCAGTACTTC.

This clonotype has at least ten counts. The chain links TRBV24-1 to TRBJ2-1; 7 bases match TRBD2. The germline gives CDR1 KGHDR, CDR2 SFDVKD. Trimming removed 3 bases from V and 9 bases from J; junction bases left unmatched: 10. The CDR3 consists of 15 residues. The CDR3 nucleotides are TGTGCCACCAGTGATCACCGGGGGGTAGCGACTGAGCAGTTCTTC. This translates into CATSDHRGVATEQFF.

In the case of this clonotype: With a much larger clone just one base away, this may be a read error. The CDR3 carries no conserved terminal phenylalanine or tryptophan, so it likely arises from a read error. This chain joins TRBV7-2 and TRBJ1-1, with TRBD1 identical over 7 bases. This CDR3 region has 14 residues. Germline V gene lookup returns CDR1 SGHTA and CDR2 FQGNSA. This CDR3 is CASSLGGVNAEAFS. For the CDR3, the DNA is TGTGCCAGCAGCCTAGGGGGCGTGAACGCTGAAGCTTTCTCT.

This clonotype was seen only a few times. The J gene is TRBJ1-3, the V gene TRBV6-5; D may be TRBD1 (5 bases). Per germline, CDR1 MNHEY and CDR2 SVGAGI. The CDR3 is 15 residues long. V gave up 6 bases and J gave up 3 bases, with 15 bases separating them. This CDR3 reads CASSLDSHCGNTIYF. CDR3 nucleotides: TGTGCCAGCAGCCTAGACAGCCACTGTGGAAACACCATATATTTT.

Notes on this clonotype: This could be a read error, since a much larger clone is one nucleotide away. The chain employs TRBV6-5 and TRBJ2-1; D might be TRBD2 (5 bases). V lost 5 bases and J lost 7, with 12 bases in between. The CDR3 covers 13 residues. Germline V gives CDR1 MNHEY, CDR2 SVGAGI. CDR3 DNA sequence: TGTGCCAGCAGTACCACATGGAGGAATGAGCAGTTCTTC. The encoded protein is CASSTTWRNEQFF.

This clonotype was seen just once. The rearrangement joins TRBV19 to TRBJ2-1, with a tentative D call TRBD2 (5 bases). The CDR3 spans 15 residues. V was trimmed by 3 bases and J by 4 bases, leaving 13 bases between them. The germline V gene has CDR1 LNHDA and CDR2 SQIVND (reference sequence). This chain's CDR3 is CASSMGVTHYNEQFF. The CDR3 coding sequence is TGTGCCAGTAGTATGGGAGTTACCCATTACAATGAGCAGTTCTTC.

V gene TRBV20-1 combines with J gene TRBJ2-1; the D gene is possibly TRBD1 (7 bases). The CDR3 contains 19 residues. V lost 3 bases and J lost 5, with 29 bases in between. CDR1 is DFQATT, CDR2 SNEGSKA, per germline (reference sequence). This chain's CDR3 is CSASPLGRGALRAHNEQFF. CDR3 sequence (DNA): TGCAGTGCTAGTCCCTTGGGCAGGGGGGCCCTCCGGGCGCACAATGAGCAGTTCTTC.

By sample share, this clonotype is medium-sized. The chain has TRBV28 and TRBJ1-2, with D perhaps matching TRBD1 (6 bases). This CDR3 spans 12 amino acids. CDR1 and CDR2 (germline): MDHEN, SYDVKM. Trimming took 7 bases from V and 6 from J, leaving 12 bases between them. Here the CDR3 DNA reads TGTGCCAGCAAACAGGGTCTCCATGGCTACACCTTC. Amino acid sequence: CASKQGLHGYTF.

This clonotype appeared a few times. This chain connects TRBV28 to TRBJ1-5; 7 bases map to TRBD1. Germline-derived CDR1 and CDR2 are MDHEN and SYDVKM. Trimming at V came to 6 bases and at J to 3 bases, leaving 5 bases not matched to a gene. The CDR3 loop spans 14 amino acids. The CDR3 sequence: CASRPGTVNQPQHF. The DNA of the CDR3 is TGTGCCAGCAGGCCCGGGACAGTCAATCAGCCCCAGCATTTT.

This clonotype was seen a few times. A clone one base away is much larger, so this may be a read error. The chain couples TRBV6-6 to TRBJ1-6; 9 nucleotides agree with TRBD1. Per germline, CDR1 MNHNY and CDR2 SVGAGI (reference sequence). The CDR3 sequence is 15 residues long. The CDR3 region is CASRPGQGGNSPLRF. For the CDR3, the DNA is TGTGCCAGCAGACCGGGACAGGGAGGCAATTCACCCCTCCGCTTT.

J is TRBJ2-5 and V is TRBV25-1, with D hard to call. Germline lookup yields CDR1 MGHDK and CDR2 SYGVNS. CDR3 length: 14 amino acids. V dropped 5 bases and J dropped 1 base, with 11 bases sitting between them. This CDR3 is CASSSSNSQETQYF. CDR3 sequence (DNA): TGTGCCAGCAGTTCAAGTAACTCCCAAGAGACCCAGTACTTC.

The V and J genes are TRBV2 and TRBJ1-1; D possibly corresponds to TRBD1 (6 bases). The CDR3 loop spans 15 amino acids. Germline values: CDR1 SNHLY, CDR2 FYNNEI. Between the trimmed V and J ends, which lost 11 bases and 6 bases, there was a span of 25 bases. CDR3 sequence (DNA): TGTGCCCGAGTTCGGCGGGGGGCGCGGTTCGCTGAAGCTTTCTTT. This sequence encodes CARVRRGARFAEAFF.

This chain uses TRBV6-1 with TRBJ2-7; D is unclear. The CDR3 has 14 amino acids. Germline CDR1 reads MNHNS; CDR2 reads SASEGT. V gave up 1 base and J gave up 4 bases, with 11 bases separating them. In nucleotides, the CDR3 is TGTGCCAGCAGTGAAGGGAGAGTGGCATACGAGCAGTACTTC. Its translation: CASSEGRVAYEQYF.

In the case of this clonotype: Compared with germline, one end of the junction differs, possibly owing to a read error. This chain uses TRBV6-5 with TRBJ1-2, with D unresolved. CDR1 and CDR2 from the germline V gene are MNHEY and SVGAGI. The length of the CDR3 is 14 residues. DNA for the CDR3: TGTGCCAGCAGACGCGGGCCGACCTTGGGTGGCTTCACCTTC. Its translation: CASRRGPTLGGFTF.

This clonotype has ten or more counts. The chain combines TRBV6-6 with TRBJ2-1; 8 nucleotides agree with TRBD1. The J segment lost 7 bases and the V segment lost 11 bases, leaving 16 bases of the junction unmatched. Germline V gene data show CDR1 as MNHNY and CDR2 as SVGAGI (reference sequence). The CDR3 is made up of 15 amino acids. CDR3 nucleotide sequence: TGTGCCGGCCGGACTGGACAGGGCCGGGGGAATGAGCAGTTCTTC. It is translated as CAGRTGQGRGNEQFF.

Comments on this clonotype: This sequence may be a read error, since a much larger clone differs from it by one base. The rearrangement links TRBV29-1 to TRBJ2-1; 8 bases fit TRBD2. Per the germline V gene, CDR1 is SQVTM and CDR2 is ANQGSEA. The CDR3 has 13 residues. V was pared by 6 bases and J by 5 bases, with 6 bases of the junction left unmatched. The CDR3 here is CSVNSGTHNEQFF. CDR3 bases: TGCAGCGTCAATAGCGGGACCCACAATGAGCAGTTCTTC.

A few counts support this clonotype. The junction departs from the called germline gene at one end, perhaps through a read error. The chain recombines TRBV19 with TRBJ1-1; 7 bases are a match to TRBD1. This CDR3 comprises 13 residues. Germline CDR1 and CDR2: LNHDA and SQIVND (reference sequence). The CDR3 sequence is CASRLMGQTVALF. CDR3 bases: TGTGCCAGTAGGCTAATGGGACAGACGGTGGCTCTCTTT.

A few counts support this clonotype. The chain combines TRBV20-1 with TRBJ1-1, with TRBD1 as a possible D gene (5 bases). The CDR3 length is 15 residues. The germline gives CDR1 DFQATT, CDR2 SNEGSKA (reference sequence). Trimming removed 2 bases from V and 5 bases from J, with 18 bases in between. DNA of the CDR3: TGCAGTGCTAGATTGGGGGGAGGAATTAGGACTGAAGCTTTCTTT. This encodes CSARLGGGIRTEAFF.

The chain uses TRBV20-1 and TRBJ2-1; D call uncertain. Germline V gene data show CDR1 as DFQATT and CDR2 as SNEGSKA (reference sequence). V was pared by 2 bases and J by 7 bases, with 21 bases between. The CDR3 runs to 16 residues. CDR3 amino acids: CSARRVLRRSGNEQFF. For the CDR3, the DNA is TGCAGTGCTAGAAGGGTACTCCGAAGGAGTGGTAATGAGCAGTTCTTC.

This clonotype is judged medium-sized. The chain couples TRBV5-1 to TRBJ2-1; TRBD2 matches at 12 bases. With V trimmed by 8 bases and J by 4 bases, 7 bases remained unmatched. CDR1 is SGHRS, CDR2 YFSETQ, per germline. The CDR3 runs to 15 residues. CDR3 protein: CASSTGTSGYNEQFF. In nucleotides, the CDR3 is TGCGCCAGTTCCACCGGGACTAGCGGGTACAATGAGCAGTTCTTC.

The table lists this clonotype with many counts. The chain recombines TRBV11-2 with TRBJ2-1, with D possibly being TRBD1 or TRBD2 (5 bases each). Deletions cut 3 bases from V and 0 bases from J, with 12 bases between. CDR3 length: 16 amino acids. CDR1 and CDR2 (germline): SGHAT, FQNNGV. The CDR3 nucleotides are TGTGCCAGCAGCTTGTACTGGGGGAGCTCCTACAATGAGCAGTTCTTC. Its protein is CASSLYWGSSYNEQFF.

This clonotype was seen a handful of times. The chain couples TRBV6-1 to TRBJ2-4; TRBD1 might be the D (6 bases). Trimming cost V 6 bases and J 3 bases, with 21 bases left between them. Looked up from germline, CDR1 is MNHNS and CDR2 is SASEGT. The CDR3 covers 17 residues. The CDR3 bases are TGTGCCAGCAGCGCCCTGGGTTTGCAGGACAGCAAAAACATTCAGTACTTC. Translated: CASSALGLQDSKNIQYF.